The 20 T cell receptor beta chains below come from one sample, sequenced in a study of T cell responses to AZD1222 COVID-19 vaccine. Produced via immunoSEQ multiplex PCR; TCRdb's table is partial and in-frame only. The sample holds about 100,000 clones, about 87% seen once. Source: peripheral blood, taken on day 0 of AZD1222 vaccination. Source of these receptors: an adult in good health.

The J gene is TRBJ2-1, the V gene TRBV24-1; TRBD2 agrees at 10 bases. The ends lost 4 bases at V and 5 bases at J; junction bases unmatched: 7. The CDR3 covers 16 residues. Germline V gene lookup returns CDR1 KGHDR and CDR2 SFDVKD. The CDR3 here is CATSDRGTSEDNEQFF. The CDR3 DNA reads as TGTGCCACCAGTGACCGCGGGACTAGCGAAGACAATGAGCAGTTCTTC.

V gene TRBV19 combines with J gene TRBJ1-2, with D tentatively TRBD1 (5 bases). V was clipped by 2 bases and J by 6 bases, with 16 bases between them. Germline CDR1 and CDR2: LNHDA and SQIVND (reference sequence). The CDR3 has 15 amino acids. The CDR3 protein is CASSISGTPRDGYTF. The CDR3 DNA follows: TGTGCCAGTAGTATATCCGGGACTCCCAGGGATGGCTACACCTTC.

The V and J genes are TRBV6-5 and TRBJ2-7, with 8 positions matching TRBD1. V shed 0 bases and J 5 bases; nucleotides not matched to a gene: 6. CDR1 is MNHEY, CDR2 SVGAGI, per germline. The CDR3 contains 15 residues. In DNA, the CDR3 is TGTGCCAGCAGTTACTCCCAACAGGGGGACCACGAGCAGTACTTC. It is translated as CASSYSQQGDHEQYF.

V is TRBV19 and J is TRBJ2-3; 9 bases match TRBD1. The germline gives CDR1 LNHDA, CDR2 SQIVND (reference sequence). The trim removed 4 bases at V and 1 base at J, leaving 3 bases unmatched. There are 15 residues in the CDR3. CDR3 sequence (DNA): TGTGCCAGTAGTACCAACAGGGGGCGCACAGATACGCAGTATTTT. Protein product: CASSTNRGRTDTQYF.

The chain employs TRBV29-1 and TRBJ1-2, with unresolved D. V lost 5 bases and J 0 bases, leaving 10 bases between the germline ends. Germline values: CDR1 SQVTM, CDR2 ANQGSEA. The CDR3 sequence is 13 residues long. CDR3 protein: CSVYTDTNYGYTF. The CDR3 nucleotides are TGCAGCGTTTATACAGACACTAACTATGGCTACACCTTC.

This clone was detected only a few times. V and J are TRBV5-5 and TRBJ1-6; D possibly corresponds to TRBD1 (6 bases). Trimming left V 2 bases short and J 5 bases short, with 11 bases between. The CDR3 runs 15 residues. Germline loops: CDR1 SGHKS, CDR2 YYEKEE (reference sequence). CDR3 loop: CASSFAGDNNSPLHF. CDR3 nucleotide sequence: TGTGCCAGCAGCTTTGCAGGGGATAATAATTCACCCCTCCACTTT.

This sequence joins TRBV3-1 (or the pseudogene TRBV3-2) and TRBJ2-1, with D unclear. V was pared by 3 bases and J by 3 bases, with 3 bases between. CDR1 and CDR2 (germline): LGHDT, YNNKEL (reference sequence). The CDR3 contains 12 residues. The DNA of the CDR3 is TGTGCCAGCAGCCAGGACTACAATGAGCAGTTCTTC. Protein product: CASSQDYNEQFF.

CDR3 in DNA: TGTGCCAGTACCCGAGGTAACTATGGCTACACCTTC. Translation gives CASTRGNYGYTF. The rearrangement uses TRBV19 and TRBJ1-2; D is undetermined. Germline lookup yields CDR1 LNHDA and CDR2 SQIVND (reference sequence). The CDR3 has 12 residues. With 7 bases removed from V and 1 base from J, the gap between germline ends came to 7 bases.

The J gene is TRBJ1-4, the V gene TRBV11-2; D may be TRBD1 (5 bases). The CDR3 has 14 residues. Deletions cut 1 base from V and 7 bases from J, with 10 bases between. Germline V gene lookup returns CDR1 SGHAT and CDR2 FQNNGV. CDR3 bases: TGTGCCAGCAGCTTAGTTCGGGGACGTGAAAAACTGTTTTTT. It is translated as CASSLVRGREKLFF.

V gene TRBV5-4 combines with J gene TRBJ1-1, with 9 bases lining up with TRBD1. Germline CDR1 SGHNT, CDR2 YYREEE (reference sequence). The CDR3 runs 17 residues. The junction had 10 bases not matched to a gene; V was cut back by 4 bases and J by 0 bases. This CDR3 reads CASSPGQGGRMNTEAFF. In DNA, the CDR3 is TGTGCCAGCAGCCCGGGACAGGGAGGTCGAATGAACACTGAAGCTTTCTTT. Looking up the rest from reference TRBV5-4 and TRBJ1-1 gives the full variable domain: ETGVTQSPTHLIKTRGQQVTLRCSSQSGHNTVSWYQQALGQGPQFIFQYYREEENGRGNFPPRFSGLQFPNYSSELNVNALELDDSALYLCASSPGQGGRMNTEAFFGQGTRLTVV.

The count of this clone is one. V usage is TRBV5-1 and J usage is TRBJ2-6; D remains ambiguous. V was cut by 7 bases and J by 1 base, with 12 bases left in between. Germline CDR1 reads SGHRS; CDR2 reads YFSETQ. The CDR3 loop spans 15 amino acids. Here the CDR3 reads CASGLGVSGANVLTF. The CDR3 nucleotides are TGCGCCAGCGGCCTCGGAGTATCTGGGGCCAACGTCCTGACTTTC. The entire variable domain, with the rest obtained from reference TRBV5-1 and TRBJ2-6, is as follows: KAGVTQTPRYLIKTRGQQVTLSCSPISGHRSVSWYQQTPGQGLQFLFEYFSETQRNKGNFPGRFSGRQFSNSRSEMNVSTLELGDSALYLCASGLGVSGANVLTFGAGSRLTVL.

The gene calls are TRBV7-2 and TRBJ1-2, with TRBD1 matching 9 bases. After removal of 0 bases from V and 1 base from J, the junction contained 15 bases not matched to a gene. The CDR3 runs to 20 residues. CDR1 SGHTA and CDR2 FQGNSA come from the germline V gene. This CDR3 is CASSLAPQVSGQGNNYGYTF. CDR3 in DNA: TGTGCCAGCAGCTTAGCGCCCCAGGTCAGCGGACAGGGGAATAACTATGGCTACACCTTC.

This chain connects TRBV3-1 (or the pseudogene TRBV3-2) to TRBJ2-1; D unresolved. This CDR3 comprises 15 residues. Germline lookup yields CDR1 LGHDT and CDR2 YNNKEL (reference sequence). The ends were cut back, 1 base at V and 9 bases at J, with 16 bases in the middle. The CDR3 bases are TGTGCCAGCAGCCAAGGTCATCGGCTAAGTGGTGAGCAGTTCTTC. As protein: CASSQGHRLSGEQFF.

The table lists this clone with a count of one. The chain couples TRBV29-1 to TRBJ2-7; D unresolved. V was pared by 1 base and J by 10 bases, with 17 bases between. This CDR3 region has 13 residues. Germline V gene sequence: CDR1 SQVTM, CDR2 ANQGSEA. DNA for the CDR3: TGCAGCGTTGAAGTATCCGGCGGCTCTAAACAGTACTTC. Translating gives CSVEVSGGSKQYF.

The V gene is TRBV6-5, the J gene TRBJ1-1; 7 bases match TRBD1. CDR1 is MNHEY and CDR2 is SVGAGI in the germline V gene. J was trimmed by 6 bases and V by 0 bases; bases with no gene match: 4. The length of the CDR3 is 14 residues. CDR3 in amino acids: CASSYSYRGSEAFF. The CDR3 DNA sequence: TGTGCCAGCAGTTACTCTTACAGGGGCTCTGAAGCTTTCTTT.

V is TRBV5-1 and J is TRBJ1-3, with D unresolved. CDR1 and CDR2 from the germline V gene are SGHRS and YFSETQ. This CDR3 comprises 15 residues. The V and J ends lost 5 bases and 0 bases respectively, with 12 bases between them. The CDR3 here is CASRREGNSGNTIYF. The CDR3 nucleotides are TGCGCCAGCAGACGGGAGGGAAACTCTGGAAACACCATATATTTT.

V is TRBV19 and J is TRBJ2-7; 9 bases agree with TRBD1. The CDR3 contains 15 residues. J gave up 1 base and V 5 bases, and 6 bases lay outside the gene matches. The V gene's germline CDR1 is LNHDA and CDR2 SQIVND (reference sequence). CDR3 in amino acids: CASSVSDRGSYEQYF. CDR3 nucleotide sequence: TGTGCCAGTAGTGTCTCGGACAGGGGTTCCTACGAGCAGTACTTC.

The chain couples TRBV6-5 to TRBJ1-6, with D uncertain. Germline V CDR1 and CDR2: MNHEY, SVGAGI. The ends were cut back, 6 bases at V and 0 bases at J, with 6 bases in the middle. This CDR3 is 14 amino acids long. As DNA, the CDR3 is TGTGCCAGCAGCGGGAGCTCCTATAATTCACCCCTCCACTTT. Encoded protein: CASSGSSYNSPLHF.

V and J are TRBV12-3 or TRBV12-4 and TRBJ1-1, with a weak D call TRBD1 (5 bases). The ends were cut back, 6 bases at V and 3 bases at J, with 11 bases in the middle. The CDR3 totals 13 residues. The CDR3 loop reads CASRRQQDTEAFF. The CDR3 nucleotides are TGTGCCAGCAGGCGACAGCAAGACACTGAAGCTTTCTTT.

The V call is TRBV20-1, the J call TRBJ2-6; D is unclear. The germline gives CDR1 DFQATT, CDR2 SNEGSKA (reference sequence). Between the trimmed V and J ends, which lost 3 bases and 0 bases, there was a span of 9 bases. The CDR3 spans 15 residues. Written as DNA, the CDR3 is TGCAGTGCTAGTTACGCCAGCTCTGGGGCCAACGTCCTGACTTTC. It yields the protein CSASYASSGANVLTF.